This is a list of T cell receptor beta chains from one sample in a study of blood T cell repertoires in COVID-19. Measured with immunoSEQ multiplex PCR; TCRdb has only the in-frame clones, and not every one. This sample carries 260,000 or so clones, 83% of them seen once, and the ten largest clones take about 5.7%. Sequenced: peripheral blood. All receptors derive from a man older than 75 with acute or convalescent COVID-19. The CDR3 runs from the conserved cysteine through the conserved F or W. A D gene is named only where the DNA matches it firmly. Size is omitted from some rows. Given values are once, few, many or a class for expanded clones.

j_call	clone_size	d_call	v_call	cdr3_nt	cdr3_aa
TRBJ2-7	-	-	TRBV5-1	TGCGCCAGCAGCTTGGCAGGGGTCCGCTACGAGCAGTACTTC	CASSLAGVRYEQYF
TRBJ2-2	-	TRBD1	TRBV10-3	TGTGCCATCAGTGAGAGGGGGCTGGGGGAGCTGTTTTTT	CAISERGLGELFF
TRBJ2-1	-	TRBD2	TRBV28	TGTGCCAGCATTCTAACTAGCGGGAGGTTCAATGAGCAGTTCTTC	CASILTSGRFNEQFF
TRBJ2-5	-	-	TRBV13	TGTGCCAGCAGCTCGAGAGGGGGTGAGGAGACCCAGTACTTC	CASSSRGGEETQYF
TRBJ1-5	-	TRBD1	TRBV5-1	TGCGCCAGCAGCACAGGGGGCGATCAGCCCCAGCATTTT	CASSTGGDQPQHF
TRBJ2-1	-	-	TRBV10-3	TGTGCCATCAGTGACGTGGCGGGCAATGAGCAGTTCTTC	CAISDVAGNEQFF
TRBJ2-2	-	TRBD1	TRBV10-3	TGTGCCATCAGTAGGGACAGTTCGAACACCGGGGAGCTGTTTTTT	CAISRDSSNTGELFF
TRBJ2-7	-	-	TRBV19	TGTGCCAGTACTCTAACCCCTATGAGCTACGAGCAGTACTTC	CASTLTPMSYEQYF
TRBJ2-7	-	TRBD2	TRBV9	TGTGCCAGCAGCCCGGCCGCCGGGAGGTCCTCCTACGAGCAGTACTTC	CASSPAAGRSSYEQYF
TRBJ2-5	-	-	TRBV5-1	TGCGCCAGCAGCTCAGTACAACTCGGGGGAGAGACCCAGTACTTC	CASSSVQLGGETQYF
TRBJ2-5	-	TRBD1	TRBV7-8	TGTGCCAGCAGCTGGAATACTGAGGGGGCCCGGGAGACCCAGTACTTC	CASSWNTEGARETQYF
TRBJ2-3	-	TRBD2	TRBV6-1	TGTGCCAGCAGTGAAGCGCTCGGGGGGGCCGGCACAGATACGCAGTATTTT	CASSEALGGAGTDTQYF
TRBJ2-3	once	-	TRBV27	TGTGCCAGCAGTTTAGTGAGGTTAGATACGCAGTATTTT	CASSLVRLDTQYF
TRBJ2-3	-	TRBD1	TRBV29-1	TGCAGCGTTGCGGGACAGGGGTCAGATACGCAGTATTTT	CSVAGQGSDTQYF
TRBJ2-3	-	TRBD2	TRBV6-5	TGTGCCAGCAGCGGGAGGGTTCCTGGAGAAGATACGCAGTATTTT	CASSGRVPGEDTQYF
TRBJ1-5	-	-	TRBV6-5	TGTGCCAGCAGTTACGATCGGTCAAATCAGCCCCAGCATTTT	CASSYDRSNQPQHF
TRBJ1-1	-	-	TRBV18	TGTGCCAGCTCACCAGGGTTGGAGGCGAACACTGAAGCTTTCTTT	CASSPGLEANTEAFF
TRBJ2-1	-	TRBD2	TRBV7-2	TGTGCCAGCAGCTTAGGGTCCAGCGGGAGACCCAATGAGCAGTTCTTC	CASSLGSSGRPNEQFF
TRBJ2-7	-	-	TRBV9	TGTGCCAGCAGCCCGAGGCCCGACTACGAGCAGTACTTC	CASSPRPDYEQYF
TRBJ1-2	-	-	TRBV5-6	TGTGCCAGCAGCTCACCGAGCACTAACTATGGCTACACCTTC	CASSSPSTNYGYTF
TRBJ2-5	-	TRBD2	TRBV4-1	TGCGCCAGCAGCCAGACTCTAGCGGGACGAGAGACCCAGTACTTC	CASSQTLAGRETQYF
TRBJ2-3	-	-	TRBV7-8	TGTGCCAGCAGCTTAGTATCCATACACACAGATACGCAGTATTTT	CASSLVSIHTDTQYF
TRBJ1-5	-	-	TRBV19	TGTGCCAGTAGTATGGGAGGGGCTGGTAATCAGCCCCAGCATTTT	CASSMGGAGNQPQHF
TRBJ1-2	-	-	TRBV6-5	TGTGCCAGCAGTTACGGCCAGGGGCCGGGCTATGGCTACACCTTC	CASSYGQGPGYGYTF
TRBJ2-1	-	TRBD1	TRBV12-3/TRBV12-4	TGTGCCAGCAGTCGGGACAGGGAGCAGTTCTTC	CASSRDREQFF
TRBJ1-5	-	TRBD1	TRBV5-5	TGTGCCAGCAGCCGACAGGGATTTGGTCAGCCCCAGCATTTT	CASSRQGFGQPQHF
TRBJ1-3	once	TRBD1	TRBV5-5	TGTGCCAGCAGCCAAGAACAGGGGACGCAATTCAACACCATATATTTT	CASSQEQGTQFNTIYF
TRBJ2-1	-	TRBD1	TRBV7-2	TGTGCCAGCAGCTTGGGCAGGGGGCGAAGGAATGAGCAGTTCTTC	CASSLGRGRRNEQFF
TRBJ2-7	once	-	TRBV6-1	TGTGCCAGCAGTGAGGAGGGCACTTCCTACGAGCAGTACTTC	CASSEEGTSYEQYF
TRBJ2-7	-	TRBD2	TRBV28	TGTGCCAGCAGTTCTAGCGGGGGGCCTCAGTACGAGCAGTACTTC	CASSSSGGPQYEQYF